These T cell receptor beta chains were read from a single sample in a study of T cell repertoires in cytomegalovirus infection. TCRdb re-derived calls from the reads in MiXCR, one entry per CDR3 protein. Here the sample spans about 330,000 distinct CDR3 sequences, more than 8% being singletons. Material for sequencing was PBMCs. These receptors all come from a human donor in good health (CMV status not recorded). Some clones in this sample may be carry-over from other donors' samples. The CDR3 runs from the conserved cysteine through the conserved F or W. The order of the fields is V gene, J gene, D gene, clone size, CDR3 protein, CDR3 DNA. A D gene is named only where the DNA matches it firmly. Clone size appears in some rows only: once, few, many, or a class for an expanded clone.

>TRBV5-6|TRBJ2-7|TRBD1|few
CASSLAGTGGYEQYF
TGTGCCAGCAGCTTGGCCGGGACAGGGGGTTACGAGCAGTACTTC
>TRBV7-2|TRBJ2-1|TRBD2|many
CASSLSGGAAYNEQFF
TGTGCCAGCAGCCTTAGCGGGGGGGCGGCCTACAATGAGCAGTTCTTC
>TRBV20-1|TRBJ2-3|-|-
CSARPGAETQYF
TGCAGTGCTAGGCCGGGGGCGGAGACGCAGTATTTT
>TRBV6-1|TRBJ2-3|TRBD2|-
CASSALSGGSTDTQYF
TGTGCCAGCAGTGCCCTGAGCGGGGGAAGCACAGATACGCAGTATTTT
>TRBV29-1|TRBJ1-2|-|many
CSVEDAPGAQGYTF
TGCAGCGTTGAAGATGCCCCGGGGGCGCAAGGCTACACCTTC
>TRBV28|TRBJ1-6|TRBD1|-
CASSFLGQGDNSPLHF
TGTGCCAGCAGCTTTCTCGGACAGGGGGATAATTCACCCCTCCACTTT
>TRBV7-6|TRBJ2-2|-|-
CASSLVAGAAGELFF
TGTGCCAGCAGCTTAGTTGCGGGGGCGGCCGGGGAGCTGTTTTTT
>TRBV12-3/TRBV12-4|TRBJ2-2|-|few
CASSSRSGKNTGELFF
TGTGCCAGCAGTTCCCGCTCAGGGAAGAACACCGGGGAGCTGTTTTTT
>TRBV27|TRBJ1-5|-|few
CASSLGHLNQPQHF
TGTGCCAGCAGTTTAGGGCACCTTAATCAGCCCCAGCATTTT
>TRBV12-3/TRBV12-4|TRBJ2-3|TRBD1|few
CASRQIQGVATDTQYF
TGTGCCAGCAGGCAGATCCAGGGGGTGGCCACAGATACGCAGTATTTT
>TRBV12-3/TRBV12-4|TRBJ2-5|-|-
CASSMGSGETQYF
TGTGCCAGCAGCATGGGTTCGGGGGAGACCCAGTACTTC
>TRBV7-2|TRBJ2-7|-|many
CASSLNGIYF
TGTGCCAGCAGCTTGAACGGAATATACTTC
>TRBV28|TRBJ2-1|TRBD1|-
CASSFNRGRLFF
TGTGCCAGCAGTTTCAACAGGGGGCGCCTGTTCTTC
>TRBV25-1|TRBJ2-1|-|few
CASQGLTEYNEQFF
TGTGCCAGCCAGGGACTCACAGAATACAATGAGCAGTTCTTC
>TRBV5-4|TRBJ1-1|-|-
CASTLQGPNTEAFF
TGTGCCAGCACCCTACAGGGCCCAAACACTGAAGCTTTCTTT
>TRBV7-2|TRBJ2-5|-|many
CASSLAQGGGRETQYF
TGTGCCAGCAGCTTAGCGCAGGGGGGGGGTAGGGAGACCCAGTACTTC
>TRBV7-2|TRBJ2-3|-|many
CASTLGINTDTQYF
TGTGCCAGCACATTGGGAATTAACACAGATACGCAGTATTTT
>TRBV7-3|TRBJ2-5|TRBD1|few
CASSPGDRGGETQYF
TGTGCCAGCAGCCCAGGGGACAGGGGGGGTGAGACCCAGTACTTC
>TRBV5-1|TRBJ2-3|TRBD1|many
CASSSGTVSDTQYF
TGCGCCAGCAGCTCCGGGACAGTTTCGGATACGCAGTATTTT
>TRBV7-2|TRBJ2-1|TRBD2|many
CASSLVTTSGGADEQFF
TGTGCCAGCAGCTTAGTTACTACTAGCGGGGGGGCCGATGAGCAGTTCTTC
>TRBV7-3|TRBJ2-7|TRBD2|-
CASSLTGTSTHEQYF
TGTGCCAGCAGCCTTACCGGGACTAGCACCCACGAGCAGTACTTC
>TRBV20-1|TRBJ2-5|-|many
CSARKETQYF
TGCAGTGCTAGAAAGGAGACCCAGTACTTC
>TRBV28|TRBJ1-1|TRBD1|-
CASSTTGQLTEAFF
TGTGCCAGCAGTACGACAGGGCAGTTAACTGAAGCTTTCTTT
>TRBV7-2|TRBJ2-1|-|few
CASSRSENEQFF
TGTGCCAGCAGCCGTTCGGAAAATGAGCAGTTCTTC
>TRBV6-2/TRBV6-3|TRBJ1-5|-|-
CASSPPDRTLNQPQHF
TGTGCCAGCAGTCCTCCGGACAGAACCCTCAATCAGCCCCAGCATTTT
>TRBV7-3|TRBJ2-3|-|-
CASSFGGTQHTDTQYF
TGTGCCAGCAGCTTCGGAGGGACACAACACACAGATACGCAGTATTTT
>TRBV6-1|TRBJ2-6|-|-
CASSQTTGANVLTF
TGTGCCAGCAGCCAAACAACTGGGGCCAACGTCCTGACTTTC
>TRBV4-1|TRBJ1-4|TRBD1|few
CASSQARGLEKLFF
TGCGCCAGCAGCCAAGCCAGGGGGCTTGAAAAACTGTTTTTT
>TRBV20-1|TRBJ2-1|TRBD1|many
CSARPPGTGGRNEQFF
TGCAGTGCTAGACCCCCCGGGACAGGGGGCAGGAATGAGCAGTTCTTC
>TRBV25-1|TRBJ1-6|-|few
CASSFSLAGSPLHF
TGTGCCAGCAGTTTTTCCCTCGCGGGTTCACCCCTCCACTTT
>TRBV4-3|TRBJ2-1|TRBD2|many
CASSQDLLAGGPPSSYNEQFF
TGCGCCAGCAGCCAAGATCTCCTAGCGGGAGGGCCACCGAGCTCCTACAATGAGCAGTTCTTC
>TRBV7-2|TRBJ1-3|TRBD1|many
CASSERWDRGKISGNTIYF
TGTGCCAGCAGCGAACGGTGGGACAGGGGGAAAATCTCTGGAAACACCATATATTTT
>TRBV5-4|TRBJ2-3|TRBD2|many
CASRPTSGRSQAQYF
TGTGCCAGCAGACCGACTAGCGGGAGGTCCCAGGCGCAGTATTTT
>TRBV24-1|TRBJ1-1|-|few
CATKGRSDTEAFF
TGTGCCACCAAAGGCAGAAGTGACACTGAAGCTTTCTTT
>TRBV18|TRBJ2-2|TRBD1|many
CASSLGTANTGELFF
TGTGCCAGCTCACTAGGGACAGCGAACACCGGGGAGCTGTTTTTT
>TRBV14|TRBJ1-1|-|many
CASSPAGMNTEAFF
TGTGCCAGCAGCCCCGCGGGCATGAACACTGAAGCTTTCTTT
>TRBV19|TRBJ2-1|TRBD2|few
CASSRGGRVNEQFF
TGTGCCAGTAGTAGGGGAGGGAGGGTTAATGAGCAGTTCTTC
>TRBV7-2|TRBJ1-2|-|few
CALRGGEGYTF
TGTGCTCTGCGCGGGGGTGAGGGCTACACCTTC
>TRBV20-1|TRBJ1-2|-|-
CSALTGQNYGYTF
TGCAGTGCCCTCACAGGGCAGAACTATGGCTACACCTTC
>TRBV15|TRBJ1-3|-|many
CATSRGPRTADGNTIYF
TGTGCCACCAGCAGAGGCCCCCGGACAGCCGATGGAAACACCATATATTTT